What follows are 29 T cell receptor beta chains derived from one specimen sequenced in a study of shared clonotypes between healthy human individuals. Naive CD8 populations comprised CD45RO-negative cells positively selected for CCR7, excluding terminally differentiated effector memory CD45RA+ cells. Sequenced by immunoSEQ multiplex PCR; TCRdb stores in-frame clones only, minus some. The sample has about 590,000 clones, over 95% seen once. Sequenced sample: naive CD8+ T cells sorted from blood. All receptors come from a woman in her thirties in good health.

This rearrangement joins TRBV5-6 to TRBJ2-5, with 13 bases matching TRBD2. V shed 4 bases and J 2 bases; nucleotides not matched to a gene: 5. Germline V lookup: CDR1 SGHDT, CDR2 YYEEEE. The CDR3 has 16 residues. The CDR3 loop reads CASSRGLAGVQETQYF. The CDR3 DNA reads as TGTGCCAGCAGCCGCGGACTAGCGGGAGTTCAAGAGACCCAGTACTTC.

The rearrangement joins TRBV5-1 to TRBJ2-1; weak D call: TRBD2 (5 bases). The germline CDR1 and CDR2 sequences are SGHRS and YFSETQ. Trimming took 1 base from V and 0 from J, leaving 11 bases between them. The CDR3 runs 16 residues. DNA for the CDR3: TGCGCCAGCAGCTTGTCGCGCGGAGGCTCCTACAATGAGCAGTTCTTC. Protein product: CASSLSRGGSYNEQFF.

V and J are TRBV10-2 and TRBJ2-1, with 9 bases matching TRBD2. The J segment lost 5 bases and the V segment lost 6 bases, leaving 14 bases of the junction unmatched. The CDR3 contains 17 residues. Germline V gives CDR1 WSHSY, CDR2 SAAADI. The CDR3 DNA follows: TGCGCCAGCAGCCCCACGATTAGCGGGAGCAACGACAATGAGCAGTTCTTC. Its protein product is CASSPTISGSNDNEQFF.

The chain recombines TRBV10-2 with TRBJ1-3, with a possible D match to TRBD1 (5 bases). There are 15 residues in the CDR3. From germline, CDR1 is WSHSY and CDR2 SAAADI. V lost 4 bases and J lost 4, with 14 bases in between. As DNA, the CDR3 is TGCGCCAGCAGTGTCCGCGGGAACAGGGGAAACACCATATATTTT. Translation: CASSVRGNRGNTIYF.

The V and J genes are TRBV7-3 and TRBJ2-1, with D perhaps being TRBD1 or TRBD2 (5 bases each). With 2 bases removed from V and 8 bases from J, the gap between germline ends came to 13 bases. CDR1 and CDR2 from the germline V gene are SGHTA and FQGTGA. The CDR3 is 14 residues long. CDR3 DNA sequence: TGTGCCAGCAGCTTAGGGGGTCGGCAGGATGAGCAGTTCTTC. Amino acid sequence: CASSLGGRQDEQFF.

V usage is TRBV2 and J usage is TRBJ1-3; D is unclear. CDR1 and CDR2 (germline): SNHLY, FYNNEI. V was shortened by 1 base and J by 4 bases, with 11 bases between the two germline ends. This CDR3 is 15 amino acids long. DNA for the CDR3: TGTGCCAGCAGTGAAGGCAGAACGGCAGGAAACACCATATATTTT. Translating it yields CASSEGRTAGNTIYF.

The rearrangement joins TRBV23-1 to TRBJ2-7, with 9 bases identical to TRBD1. TRBV23-1 carries the ORF label, with uncertain function. The CDR3 is 15 residues long. V lost 5 bases, J lost 5 bases, and 10 bases stayed unmatched. CDR3 in amino acids: CASSSSRDRDHEQYF. CDR3 DNA sequence: TGCGCCAGCAGTTCCTCCCGGGACAGGGACCACGAGCAGTACTTC.

This clone occurred once. As DNA, the CDR3 is TGTGCCAGCAGCTTAGGGTCGACTTACGAGCAGTACTTC. Protein product: CASSLGSTYEQYF. The genes are TRBV7-2 and TRBJ2-7; D not resolved. The V and J ends lost 1 base and 4 bases respectively, with 8 bases between them. Germline CDR1 reads SGHTA; CDR2 reads FQGNSA. The CDR3 consists of 13 residues.

V and J are TRBV6-6 and TRBJ1-1; a possible D gene is TRBD1 (5 bases). Germline V CDR1 and CDR2: MNHNY, SVGAGI (reference sequence). The ends were cut back, 10 bases at V and 0 bases at J, with 21 bases in the middle. The CDR3 contains 16 residues. CDR3 loop: CATTGGRESMNTEAFF. DNA for the CDR3: TGTGCCACAACTGGGGGTCGGGAGAGCATGAACACTGAAGCTTTCTTT.

Regarding this clone: This sample includes further DNA sequences coding for the same CDR3. The rearrangement links TRBV6-5 to TRBJ2-7; 10 bases are a match to TRBD2. Germline V gene lookup returns CDR1 MNHEY and CDR2 SVGAGI. J lost 1 base, V lost 0 bases, and 3 bases had no gene match. The CDR3 is 16 amino acids. CDR3 sequence (DNA): TGTGCCAGCAGTTACTCGAGCGGGAGGGTTTCCTACGAGCAGTACTTC. It specifies CASSYSSGRVSYEQYF.

V and J are TRBV15 and TRBJ2-5; D perhaps matches TRBD1 (6 bases). Germline V gene data show CDR1 as LNHNV and CDR2 as YYDKDF (reference sequence). The CDR3 is 15 residues long. V was shortened by 0 bases and J by 4 bases, with 12 bases between the two germline ends. The CDR3 nucleotides are TGTGCCACCAGCAGAGACCGGGTCAGGGGAGAGACCCAGTACTTC. This translates into CATSRDRVRGETQYF.

The CDR3 nucleotides are TGTGCCATCAGTGAGCTGGCGGCAATCGGAAACACCATATATTTT. Translating it yields CAISELAAIGNTIYF. This sequence joins TRBV10-3 and TRBJ1-3, with no clear D. The CDR3 extends over 15 amino acids. V was pared by 2 bases and J by 4 bases, with 12 bases between. In germline, CDR1 is ENHRY, CDR2 SYGVKD.

The rearrangement links TRBV9 to TRBJ2-1, with 10 bases matching TRBD2. J gave up 5 bases and V 3 bases, and 5 bases lay outside the gene matches. The germline V gene has CDR1 SGDLS and CDR2 YYNGEE. The length of the CDR3 is 15 residues. CDR3 in amino acids: CASSASGRPNNEQFF. The DNA for the CDR3 is TGTGCCAGCAGCGCTAGCGGGAGACCGAACAATGAGCAGTTCTTC. Full variable domain (remainder filled in from reference TRBV9 and TRBJ2-1): DSGVTQTPKHLITATGQRVTLRCSPRSGDLSVYWYQQSLDQGLQFLIQYYNGEERAKGNILERFSAQQFPDLHSELNLSSLELGDSALYFCASSASGRPNNEQFFGPGTRLTVL.

This clone appeared once. The V call is TRBV5-4, the J call TRBJ2-6; tentatively, D is TRBD1 (5 bases). Trimming shortened V by 4 bases and J by 2 bases, and 22 bases separated the two germline ends. Looked up from germline, CDR1 is SGHNT and CDR2 is YYREEE (reference sequence). The CDR3 loop spans 19 amino acids. CDR3 in amino acids: CASSLIGAQERAGANVLTF. The CDR3 bases are TGTGCCAGCAGCCTTATAGGGGCACAGGAAAGGGCTGGGGCCAACGTCCTGACTTTC.

The CDR3 region is CASSVAGTSNTEAFF. The CDR3 nucleotides are TGTGCCAGCAGCGTGGCCGGGACATCGAACACTGAAGCTTTCTTT. The V and J genes are TRBV9 and TRBJ1-1; D is perhaps TRBD1 (6 bases). This CDR3 has 15 residues. Germline loops: CDR1 SGDLS, CDR2 YYNGEE. Trimming stripped 2 bases from V and 1 base from J, with 12 bases between. Based on the CDR3 plus reference TRBV9 and TRBJ1-1, the full variable domain is DSGVTQTPKHLITATGQRVTLRCSPRSGDLSVYWYQQSLDQGLQFLIQYYNGEERAKGNILERFSAQQFPDLHSELNLSSLELGDSALYFCASSVAGTSNTEAFFGQGTRLTVV.

V is TRBV29-1 and J is TRBJ1-1; unclear D gene. Germline V CDR1 and CDR2: SQVTM, ANQGSEA. CDR3 size: 12 residues. Trimming left V 0 bases short and J 8 bases short, with 10 bases between. CDR3 DNA: TGCAGCGTTGAAGATCTATGGAAGGAAGCTTTCTTT. This gives the protein CSVEDLWKEAFF.

This chain joins TRBV11-2 and TRBJ2-7; the D is unclear. CDR1 is SGHAT, CDR2 FQNNGV, per germline. The CDR3 length is 13 residues. The V end lost 4 bases, the J end lost 3 bases, and 10 bases lay between the germline ends. The CDR3 nucleotides read TGTGCCAGCAGCTCAGATCAGGTCTACGAGCAGTACTTC. Protein sequence: CASSSDQVYEQYF.

The chain couples TRBV27 to TRBJ2-1, with D tentatively TRBD1 (6 bases). Germline V CDR1 and CDR2: MNHEY, SMNVEV (reference sequence). V was cut by 7 bases and J by 7 bases, with 17 bases left in between. The CDR3 is 14 residues long. CDR3 DNA sequence: TGTGCCAGCACAAGGAAAACAGGGCTGAATGAGCAGTTCTTC. This sequence encodes CASTRKTGLNEQFF.

The chain recombines TRBV6-4 with TRBJ2-3; D unresolved. CDR1 and CDR2 from the germline V gene are MRHNA and SNTAGT. V lost 2 bases to trimming and J lost 1 base, with 7 bases between them. The CDR3 spans 14 residues. For the CDR3, the DNA is TGTGCCAGCAGTGACCCCGGTCGCACAGATACGCAGTATTTT. Translating it yields CASSDPGRTDTQYF.

The chain links TRBV14 to TRBJ2-5, with 7 bases matching TRBD1. Germline loops: CDR1 SGHDN, CDR2 FVKESK. This CDR3 comprises 15 residues. Trimming at V came to 1 base and at J to 3 bases, leaving 5 bases not matched to a gene. The CDR3 is CASSQVWGTEETQYF. The CDR3 region has the DNA TGTGCCAGCAGCCAAGTTTGGGGGACAGAAGAGACCCAGTACTTC.

This chain joins TRBV5-4 and TRBJ2-3; tentative D call: TRBD2 (7 bases). The CDR3 sequence is 14 residues long. Germline V gene sequence: CDR1 SGHNT, CDR2 YYREEE (reference sequence). V was cut by 1 base and J by 4 bases, with 10 bases left in between. CDR3 loop: CASSLPGGPDTQYF. CDR3 sequence (DNA): TGTGCCAGCAGCTTGCCCGGGGGGCCAGATACGCAGTATTTT.

The chain joins TRBV2 to TRBJ2-7; 11 bases line up with TRBD2. The trim removed 2 bases at V and 4 bases at J, leaving 10 bases unmatched. CDR3 size: 17 residues. Germline CDR1 and CDR2: SNHLY and FYNNEI. CDR3 loop: CASSELGTGTSGYEQYF. As DNA, the CDR3 is TGTGCCAGCAGTGAATTAGGGACCGGGACTAGCGGTTACGAGCAGTACTTC.

In this sample, this clone turned up once. The chain has TRBV2 and TRBJ2-3; weak D call: TRBD2 (6 bases). The CDR3 totals 15 residues. Deletions cut 6 bases from V and 0 bases from J, with 13 bases between. Per germline, CDR1 SNHLY and CDR2 FYNNEI. CDR3 region: CASSSSVTSTDTQYF. The DNA for the CDR3 is TGTGCCAGCAGCTCTAGCGTAACTAGCACAGATACGCAGTATTTT.

The genes are TRBV2 and TRBJ2-3; D possibly matches TRBD1 or TRBD2 (5 bases each). The V gene lost 6 bases and the J gene lost 0 bases, with 10 bases spanning the gap. Germline values: CDR1 SNHLY, CDR2 FYNNEI. The CDR3 spans 14 residues. The CDR3 DNA reads as TGTGCCAGCAGCGGGACCGACAGCACAGATACGCAGTATTTT. It is translated as CASSGTDSTDTQYF.

The chain links TRBV11-2 to TRBJ1-1, with D uncertain. The CDR3 is 13 amino acids. Deletions cut 3 bases from V and 4 bases from J, with 9 bases between. Germline CDR1 is SGHAT and CDR2 is FQNNGV. The DNA of the CDR3 is TGTGCCAGCAGCTTTGGCGTCGGCACTGAAGCTTTCTTT. Residues: CASSFGVGTEAFF.

The gene calls are TRBV6-5 and TRBJ2-1, with a possible D match to TRBD2 (6 bases). V lost 7 bases and J 0 bases, leaving 10 bases between the germline ends. This CDR3 has 14 residues. The germline V gene encodes CDR1 MNHEY and CDR2 SVGAGI. The DNA for the CDR3 is TGTGCCAGCACCCCCGGGAGCTCCTACAATGAGCAGTTCTTC. Protein sequence: CASTPGSSYNEQFF.

CDR3 region: CASSYRDRGETQYF. DNA of the CDR3: TGTGCCAGCAGCTACCGGGACAGGGGAGAGACCCAGTACTTC. The chain links TRBV6-5 to TRBJ2-5, with 10 bases aligning to TRBD1. V shed 6 bases and J 4 bases; nucleotides not matched to a gene: 5. This CDR3 spans 14 amino acids. Germline V gene data show CDR1 as MNHEY and CDR2 as SVGAGI.

Concerning this clone: This same CDR3 is encoded by further DNA sequences in the sample. J is TRBJ2-1 and V is TRBV5-1, with no clear D. Germline lookup yields CDR1 SGHRS and CDR2 YFSETQ. This CDR3 spans 14 amino acids. Trimming shortened V by 1 base and J by 2 bases, and 7 bases separated the two germline ends. The CDR3 DNA follows: TGCGCCAGCAGCTTGACCGGACCCTACAATGAGCAGTTCTTC. Translating gives CASSLTGPYNEQFF.

This rearrangement joins TRBV28 to TRBJ2-4; D is uncertain. V lost 11 bases to trimming and J lost 3 bases, with 8 bases between them. Germline-derived CDR1 and CDR2 are MDHEN and SYDVKM. This CDR3 has 11 amino acids. The CDR3, as DNA: TGTGCCCGGCCCGTCAAAAACATTCAGTACTTC. Residues: CARPVKNIQYF.